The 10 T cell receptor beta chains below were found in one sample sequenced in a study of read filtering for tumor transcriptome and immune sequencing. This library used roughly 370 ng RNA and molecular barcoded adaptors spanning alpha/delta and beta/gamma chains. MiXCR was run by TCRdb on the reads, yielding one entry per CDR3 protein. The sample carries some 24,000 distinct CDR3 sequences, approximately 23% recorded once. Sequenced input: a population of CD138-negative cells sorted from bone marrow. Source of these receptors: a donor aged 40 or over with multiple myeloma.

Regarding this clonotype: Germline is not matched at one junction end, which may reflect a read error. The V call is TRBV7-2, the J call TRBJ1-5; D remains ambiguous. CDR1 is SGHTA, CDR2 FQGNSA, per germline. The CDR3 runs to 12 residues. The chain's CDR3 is CASCPPLGAQHF. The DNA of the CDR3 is TGTGCCAGCTGCCCCCCCCTAGGTGCCCAGCACTTT.

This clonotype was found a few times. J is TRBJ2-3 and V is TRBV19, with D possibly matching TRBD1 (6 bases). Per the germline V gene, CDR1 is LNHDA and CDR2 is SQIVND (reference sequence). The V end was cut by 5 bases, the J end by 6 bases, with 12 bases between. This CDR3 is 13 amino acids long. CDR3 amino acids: CASSATGTDTQYF. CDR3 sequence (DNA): TGTGCCAGTAGTGCTACAGGGACGGATACGCAGTATTTT.

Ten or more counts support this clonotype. This chain's CDR3 is CASSETGAGGTQYF. The CDR3 region has the DNA TGCGCCAGCTCCGAGACGGGGGCGGGAGGGACCCAGTACTTC. This chain joins TRBV10-2 and TRBJ2-5; 8 nucleotides agree with TRBD2. This CDR3 is built from 14 residues. CDR1 is WSHSY, CDR2 SAAADI, per germline. Germline trimming cut 8 bases from V and 7 bases from J; bases unmatched to any gene: 12.

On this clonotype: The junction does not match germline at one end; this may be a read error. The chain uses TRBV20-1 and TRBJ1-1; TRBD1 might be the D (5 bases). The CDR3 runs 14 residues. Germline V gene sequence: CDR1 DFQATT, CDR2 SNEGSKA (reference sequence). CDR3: CGASGARMNTEAFF. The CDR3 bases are TGCGGTGCTTCTGGGGCCAGAATGAACACTGAAGCTTTCTTT.

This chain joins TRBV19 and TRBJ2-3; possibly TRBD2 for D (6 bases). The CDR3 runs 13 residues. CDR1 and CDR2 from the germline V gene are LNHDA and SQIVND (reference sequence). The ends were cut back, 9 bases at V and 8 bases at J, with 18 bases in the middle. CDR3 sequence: CASGPSESGTQYF. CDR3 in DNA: TGTGCCAGCGGGCCTAGCGAAAGTGGTACGCAGTATTTT.

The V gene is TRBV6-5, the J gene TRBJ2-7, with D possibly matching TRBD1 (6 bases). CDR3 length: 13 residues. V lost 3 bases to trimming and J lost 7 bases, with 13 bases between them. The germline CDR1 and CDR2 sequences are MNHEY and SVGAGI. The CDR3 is CASSYDRRTEQYF. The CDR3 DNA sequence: TGTGCCAGCAGTTATGACAGGAGAACGGAGCAGTACTTC.

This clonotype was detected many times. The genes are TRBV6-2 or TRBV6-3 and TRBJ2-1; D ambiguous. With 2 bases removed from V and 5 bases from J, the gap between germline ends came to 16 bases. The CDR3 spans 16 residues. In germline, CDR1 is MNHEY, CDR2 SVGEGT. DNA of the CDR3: TGTGCCAGCAGTTACGCCTACGTTAGGTCTGACAATGAGCAGTTCTTC. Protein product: CASSYAYVRSDNEQFF.

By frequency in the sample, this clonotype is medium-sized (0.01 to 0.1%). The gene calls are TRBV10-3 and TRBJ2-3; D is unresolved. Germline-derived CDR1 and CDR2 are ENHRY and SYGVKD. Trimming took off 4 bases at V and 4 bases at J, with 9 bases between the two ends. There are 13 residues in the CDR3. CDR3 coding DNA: TGTGCCATCAGTGCAGTCTCCGCAGATACGCAGTATTTT. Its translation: CAISAVSADTQYF.

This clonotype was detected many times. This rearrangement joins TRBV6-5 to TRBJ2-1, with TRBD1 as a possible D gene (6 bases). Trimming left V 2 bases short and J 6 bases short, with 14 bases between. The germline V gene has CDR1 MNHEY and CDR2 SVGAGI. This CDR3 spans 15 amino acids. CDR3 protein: CASSYGGGQVNEQFF. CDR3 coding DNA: TGTGCCAGCAGTTACGGGGGCGGCCAGGTCAATGAGCAGTTCTTC.

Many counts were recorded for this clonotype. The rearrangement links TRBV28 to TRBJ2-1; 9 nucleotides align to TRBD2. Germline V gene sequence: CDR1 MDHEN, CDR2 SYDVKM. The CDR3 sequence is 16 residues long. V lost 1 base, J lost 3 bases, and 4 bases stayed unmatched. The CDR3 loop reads CASSLLASGVYNEQFF. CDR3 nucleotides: TGTGCCAGCAGTTTATTAGCTAGCGGGGTCTACAATGAGCAGTTCTTC.